A single sample gave rise to the 14 T cell receptor beta chains below, sequenced in a study of cytomegalovirus exposure and HLA in healthy donors. The primer mix had 60 Vbeta and 13 Jbeta primers. The data were produced by immunoSEQ multiplex PCR, yet TCRdb's version contains in-frame clones alone and is incomplete. Of under 40,000 clones listed, about four fifths are singletons. Sequencing was done on a sample of PBMCs. The receptor source for this set is a woman in her thirties or forties in good health and CMV-seronegative.

This clone came up a few times. V usage is TRBV2 and J usage is TRBJ1-1, with D perhaps matching TRBD1 (6 bases). Germline values: CDR1 SNHLY, CDR2 FYNNEI. Between the trimmed V and J ends, which lost 6 bases and 7 bases, there was a span of 18 bases. The CDR3 covers 14 residues. The CDR3 DNA reads as TGTGCCAGCAGGTCAGGGGAGGGGGTCTATGAAGCTTTCTTT. This codes for CASRSGEGVYEAFF. Combining the CDR3 with reference TRBV2 and TRBJ1-1 gives the whole variable domain EPEVTQTPSHQVTQMGQEVILRCVPISNHLYFYWYRQILGQKVEFLVSFYNNEISEKSEIFDDQFSVERPDGSNFTLKIRSTKLEDSAMYFCASRSGEGVYEAFFGQGTRLTVV.

This sequence joins TRBV7-9 and TRBJ2-1, with 9 bases identical to TRBD1. The CDR3 sequence is 15 residues long. Germline loops: CDR1 SEHNR, CDR2 FQNEAQ (reference sequence). The V gene end was trimmed by 5 bases and the J gene end by 6 bases; junction bases not matched to a gene: 8. CDR3 sequence (DNA): TGTGCCAGCAGCGAATGGGACAGGGAACCCAATGAGCAGTTCTTC. It codes for CASSEWDREPNEQFF.

The chain is built from TRBV9 and TRBJ1-2; 8 positions agree with TRBD1. This CDR3 comprises 15 residues. Germline CDR1 SGDLS, CDR2 YYNGEE. V was clipped by 0 bases and J by 3 bases; unmatched bases: 4. The CDR3 region is CASSVAQGVDYGYTF. The CDR3 nucleotides are TGTGCCAGCAGCGTAGCACAGGGGGTTGACTATGGCTACACCTTC.

The J gene is TRBJ1-1, the V gene TRBV19; weak D call: TRBD1 (5 bases). The CDR3 covers 14 residues. Trimming took 10 bases from V and 3 from J, leaving 18 bases between them. CDR1 and CDR2 (germline): LNHDA, SQIVND (reference sequence). Here the CDR3 reads CATVGGDFDTEAFF. The CDR3 DNA sequence: TGTGCCACCGTTGGAGGGGACTTCGACACTGAAGCTTTCTTT.

This clone has only a few counts. This rearrangement joins TRBV7-6 to TRBJ2-1; D perhaps matches TRBD1 (5 bases). This CDR3 comprises 11 residues. Per the germline V gene, CDR1 is SGHVS and CDR2 is FNYEAQ. Trimming left V 1 base short and J 10 bases short, with 5 bases between. The CDR3: CASSLGGEQFF. The CDR3 bases are TGTGCCAGCAGCTTAGGGGGCGAGCAGTTCTTC.

CDR3 sequence reads: CASSKQQGQETQYF. In nucleotides, the CDR3 is TGTGCCAGCAGCAAACAACAGGGTCAAGAGACCCAGTACTTC. The chain is built from TRBV21-1 and TRBJ2-5; the table names TRBD1, a call not compared with the DNA. TRBV21-1 is flagged as a pseudogene. There are 14 residues in the CDR3.

V is TRBV27 and J is TRBJ2-3, with a weak D call TRBD2 (5 bases). V was cut by 3 bases and J by 5 bases, with 21 bases left in between. Germline V CDR1 and CDR2: MNHEY, SMNVEV (reference sequence). The length of the CDR3 is 17 residues. CDR3 sequence reads: CASSFRPGVPPGDTQYF. The CDR3 DNA follows: TGTGCCAGCAGTTTTCGCCCCGGGGTCCCTCCGGGAGATACGCAGTATTTT.

The chain employs TRBV25-1 and TRBJ1-1; TRBD1 might be the D (5 bases). Trimming took 3 bases from V and 1 from J, leaving 9 bases between them. Germline V gene lookup returns CDR1 MGHDK and CDR2 SYGVNS. CDR3 size: 14 residues. This chain's CDR3 is CASSDDQGNTEAFF. The CDR3, as DNA: TGTGCCAGCAGTGACGATCAGGGGAACACTGAAGCTTTCTTT. Full variable domain (missing parts from reference TRBV25-1 and TRBJ1-1): EADIYQTPRYLVIGTGKKITLECSQTMGHDKMYWYQQDPGMELHLIHYSYGVNSTEKGDLSSESTVSRIRTEHFPLTLESARPSHTSQYLCASSDDQGNTEAFFGQGTRLTVV.

The sample holds one count of this clone. The J gene is TRBJ1-3, the V gene TRBV18; no clear D. This CDR3 has 13 residues. Trimming took off 4 bases at V and 3 bases at J, with 7 bases between the two ends. Germline V gene data show CDR1 as KGHSH and CDR2 as LQKENI. Written as DNA, the CDR3 is TGTGCCAGCTCACGGGAGAATGGAAACACCATATATTTT. Its protein product is CASSRENGNTIYF.

The rearrangement uses TRBV7-3 and TRBJ2-5, with 8 bases lining up with TRBD2. Trimming at V came to 0 bases and at J to 4 bases, leaving 1 base not matched to a gene. This CDR3 has 14 residues. CDR1 SGHTA and CDR2 FQGTGA come from the germline V gene. CDR3 nucleotides: TGTGCCAGCAGCTTAACTAGCGGGATAGAGACCCAGTACTTC. It is translated as CASSLTSGIETQYF.

This chain uses TRBV6-6 with TRBJ2-5, with TRBD2 matching 9 bases. The V gene end was trimmed by 2 bases and the J gene end by 5 bases; junction bases not matched to a gene: 9. This CDR3 comprises 16 residues. CDR1 and CDR2 from the germline V gene are MNHNY and SVGAGI (reference sequence). CDR3 sequence: CASSYGLRGGPETQYF. CDR3 DNA: TGTGCCAGCAGTTACGGTCTGCGGGGGGGCCCGGAGACCCAGTACTTC.

The chain recombines TRBV7-8 with TRBJ2-5; D gene unclear. Trimming removed 1 base from V and 4 bases from J, with 10 bases in between. Germline V gene data show CDR1 as SGHVS and CDR2 as FQNEAQ. This CDR3 has 14 residues. CDR3 bases: TGTGCCAGCAGCTTAGGGAGACGAGTAGAGACCCAGTACTTC. Its protein is CASSLGRRVETQYF.

The sample holds a few counts of this clone. The chain is built from TRBV11-2 and TRBJ1-1, with D perhaps TRBD1 (5 bases). The length of the CDR3 is 13 residues. Deletions cut 5 bases from V and 1 base from J, with 8 bases between. CDR1 is SGHAT, CDR2 FQNNGV, per germline. Here the CDR3 DNA reads TGTGCCAGCAGCGGAGACAGGAACACTGAAGCTTTCTTT. Its protein product is CASSGDRNTEAFF.

The rearrangement links TRBV6-1 to TRBJ1-2; tentatively, D is TRBD1 (6 bases). Trimming shortened V by 3 bases and J by 7 bases, and 12 bases separated the two germline ends. Germline CDR1 reads MNHNS; CDR2 reads SASEGT. The CDR3 length is 13 residues. The CDR3 nucleotides read TGTGCCAGCAGTGACGGGGGGGCAGTTGGCTACACCTTC. It is translated as CASSDGGAVGYTF.